The 19 T cell receptor beta chains in this list originate from one sample, sequenced in a study of human T cells and chemical hapten exposure. TCRdb redid the calling of the RACE reads with MiXCR, one entry per CDR3 protein. The table includes 150,000 to 200,000 distinct CDR3 sequences, 20% to 25% detected once. Time point here: patch test 1, 2 weeks after DPC sensitization. Treatment described: therapeutic diphenylcyclopropenone sensitization with weekly scalp DPC. Specimen: whole blood, collected in connection with sensitization to the hapten diphenylcyclopropenone (DPC). The receptors originated from a woman in her forties or fifties with alopecia areata. Some clones in this sample may be carry-over from other donors' samples.

CDR3 DNA: TGTGCCAGCAGCTTAAGACTAGCGGAATTCTCCTACAATGAGCAGTTCTTC. This codes for CASSLRLAEFSYNEQFF. V is TRBV7-8 and J is TRBJ2-1; 9 nucleotides match TRBD2. Germline CDR1 SGHVS, CDR2 FQNEAQ. After removal of 2 bases from V and 0 bases from J, the junction contained 5 bases not matched to a gene. The CDR3 consists of 17 residues.

This clonotype was counted only a few times. The chain is built from TRBV5-1 and TRBJ2-3, with TRBD2 matching over 7 bases. CDR3 length: 16 amino acids. In germline, CDR1 is SGHRS, CDR2 YFSETQ. Trimming at V came to 2 bases and at J to 6 bases, leaving 12 bases not matched to a gene. CDR3 sequence: CASSLIAGLRGDTQYF. The CDR3 DNA sequence: TGCGCCAGCAGCTTAATAGCGGGCCTTCGTGGGGATACGCAGTATTTT.

CDR3 DNA sequence: TGCAGTGCCACTCTTCTGGGAGGAAACACCTACGAGCAGTACTTC. Translating it yields CSATLLGGNTYEQYF. J is TRBJ2-7 and V is TRBV20-1, with D perhaps TRBD2 (6 bases). Germline V lookup: CDR1 DFQATT, CDR2 SNEGSKA (reference sequence). This CDR3 spans 15 amino acids. Trimming cost V 6 bases and J 2 bases, with 20 bases left between them.

This chain joins TRBV28 and TRBJ2-2; D perhaps matches TRBD1 (6 bases). Trimming removed 5 bases from V and 2 bases from J, with 15 bases in between. Germline V gene data show CDR1 as MDHEN and CDR2 as SYDVKM. The CDR3 sequence is 16 residues long. CDR3 DNA: TGTGCCAGCAGTCGGTACCAGGGGCGAAACACCGGGGAGCTGTTTTTT. Its translation: CASSRYQGRNTGELFF.

This clonotype was counted ten times or more. This chain joins TRBV28 and TRBJ2-2; no firm D call. The V gene's germline CDR1 is MDHEN and CDR2 SYDVKM. The CDR3 covers 11 residues. Trimming removed 7 bases at V and 6 bases at J, with 6 bases between. DNA for the CDR3: TGTGCCAGCAAGCTGTCCGGGGAGCTGTTTTTT. Protein sequence: CASKLSGELFF.

The CDR3 DNA reads TGTGCCAGCAGGGGGACAGGGGCCAATTCACCCCTCCACTTT. Amino acids: CASRGTGANSPLHF. This chain connects TRBV27 to TRBJ1-6; 10 bases are a match to TRBD1. V was clipped by 6 bases and J by 7 bases; unmatched bases: 3. CDR3 length equals 14 residues. Looked up from germline, CDR1 is MNHEY and CDR2 is SMNVEV (reference sequence).

This clonotype occurred a few times. The rearrangement uses TRBV6-5 and TRBJ2-3; the D is unclear. Germline V CDR1 and CDR2: MNHEY, SVGAGI. The CDR3 totals 15 residues. The V end was cut by 4 bases, the J end by 2 bases, with 13 bases between. The CDR3: CASSSRLSPTDTQYF. DNA of the CDR3: TGTGCCAGCAGTTCCCGCCTAAGCCCCACAGATACGCAGTATTTT.

V and J are TRBV10-3 and TRBJ2-7; TRBD2 aligns across 8 bases. CDR3 size: 14 residues. Germline CDR1 ENHRY, CDR2 SYGVKD. The ends lost 5 bases at V and 0 bases at J; junction bases unmatched: 3. CDR3 in DNA: TGTGCCATCAGTACACTAGCGGACTCCTACGAGCAGTACTTC. This encodes CAISTLADSYEQYF.

The chain uses TRBV5-1 and TRBJ2-3, with 9 bases fitting TRBD2. V lost 2 bases and J lost 4; bases outside the gene matches: 5. The CDR3 runs to 15 residues. In germline, CDR1 is SGHRS, CDR2 YFSETQ. The CDR3 sequence: CASSFTSGSADTQYF. The CDR3 DNA is TGCGCCAGCAGCTTTACTAGCGGGTCGGCAGATACGCAGTATTTT.

The chain joins TRBV18 to TRBJ2-2, with 12 bases matching TRBD2. The length of the CDR3 is 14 residues. Germline CDR1 KGHSH, CDR2 LQKENI. V lost 8 bases, J lost 7 bases, and 5 bases stayed unmatched. The CDR3 here is CASTRTSGDGELFF. The DNA of the CDR3 is TGTGCCAGCACCCGGACTAGCGGGGACGGGGAGCTGTTTTTT.

The genes are TRBV25-1 and TRBJ2-7, with D hard to call. CDR1 and CDR2 from the germline V gene are MGHDK and SYGVNS. The V end lost 1 base, the J end lost 0 bases, and 7 bases lay between the germline ends. This CDR3 comprises 14 residues. This CDR3 reads CASSEFGGSYEQYF. In DNA form, the CDR3 reads TGTGCCAGCAGTGAATTTGGCGGCTCCTACGAGCAGTACTTC.

The J gene is TRBJ1-5, the V gene TRBV6-2 or TRBV6-3; no definite D call. The CDR3 consists of 13 residues. Germline V gene lookup returns CDR1 MNHEY and CDR2 SVGEGT. Trimming took off 6 bases at V and 2 bases at J, with 8 bases between the two ends. CDR3 nucleotides: TGTGCCAGCAGATATGAAGGCAATCAGCCCCAGCATTTT. The encoded protein is CASRYEGNQPQHF.

In its sample, this clonotype was seen a few times. V and J are TRBV2 and TRBJ2-3; D is tentatively TRBD1 or TRBD2 (5 bases each). This CDR3 has 14 amino acids. Trimming took 6 bases from V and 0 from J, leaving 10 bases between them. CDR1 and CDR2 from the germline V gene are SNHLY and FYNNEI. CDR3 in amino acids: CASRGTRSTDTQYF. The CDR3 DNA sequence: TGTGCCAGCAGAGGGACCAGGAGCACAGATACGCAGTATTTT.

This clonotype came up a few times. The chain uses TRBV7-9 and TRBJ2-5, with TRBD1 identical over 12 bases. J lost 5 bases, V lost 8 bases, and 3 bases had no gene match. The germline CDR1 and CDR2 sequences are SEHNR and FQNEAQ (reference sequence). The CDR3 spans 13 residues. CDR3 in amino acids: CASGTGGLETQYF. The DNA of the CDR3 is TGTGCCAGCGGGACAGGGGGCTTGGAGACCCAGTACTTC.

This clonotype turned up a few times. This chain links TRBV6-4 with TRBJ2-1; TRBD2 matches 8 bases. Trimming removed 4 bases from V and 6 bases from J; junction bases left unmatched: 8. The CDR3 is 15 residues long. Germline loops: CDR1 MRHNA, CDR2 SNTAGT. In DNA form, the CDR3 reads TGTGCCAGCAGTGTCACCGGGACTAGTTCCAATGAGCAGTTCTTC. Its translation is CASSVTGTSSNEQFF.

This clonotype was recorded a few times. The chain has TRBV11-3 and TRBJ2-1; 12 nucleotides match TRBD2. Germline CDR1 SGHNT, CDR2 YENEEA. With 4 bases clipped from V and 4 bases from J, the junction kept 5 bases outside the gene matches. The CDR3 runs 16 residues. This chain's CDR3 is CASSSQGLAGYNEQFF. CDR3 sequence (DNA): TGTGCCAGCAGCTCCCAAGGACTAGCGGGGTACAATGAGCAGTTCTTC.

The CDR3 coding sequence is TGTGCCAGCAGCCCACAGGGGGCAGGGGGCGCGAGCAATCAGCCCCAGCATTTT. Translation gives CASSPQGAGGASNQPQHF. The chain is built from TRBV7-2 and TRBJ1-5; the match to TRBD1 covers 9 bases. This CDR3 is built from 18 residues. The V and J ends lost 5 bases and 1 base, in that order; junction bases with no gene match: 12. Germline V gene sequence: CDR1 SGHTA, CDR2 FQGNSA.

V and J are TRBV7-9 and TRBJ2-7; D unclear. CDR1 and CDR2 (germline): SEHNR, FQNEAQ (reference sequence). V was cut by 0 bases and J by 2 bases, with 11 bases left in between. CDR3 length equals 15 residues. In nucleotides, the CDR3 is TGTGCCAGCAGCTTAGCTGACCGAAGACCCTACGAGCAGTACTTC. It specifies CASSLADRRPYEQYF.

The table lists this clonotype with a few counts. The J gene is TRBJ1-1, the V gene TRBV29-1, with 10 bases matching TRBD1. This CDR3 has 16 residues. Germline V gene sequence: CDR1 SQVTM, CDR2 ANQGSEA. V shed 7 bases, J shed 0 bases, and the junction held 11 bases outside the gene matches. CDR3: CSAIPGQGILNTEAFF. The CDR3 region has the DNA TGCAGCGCAATACCGGGACAGGGGATTTTGAACACTGAAGCTTTCTTT.